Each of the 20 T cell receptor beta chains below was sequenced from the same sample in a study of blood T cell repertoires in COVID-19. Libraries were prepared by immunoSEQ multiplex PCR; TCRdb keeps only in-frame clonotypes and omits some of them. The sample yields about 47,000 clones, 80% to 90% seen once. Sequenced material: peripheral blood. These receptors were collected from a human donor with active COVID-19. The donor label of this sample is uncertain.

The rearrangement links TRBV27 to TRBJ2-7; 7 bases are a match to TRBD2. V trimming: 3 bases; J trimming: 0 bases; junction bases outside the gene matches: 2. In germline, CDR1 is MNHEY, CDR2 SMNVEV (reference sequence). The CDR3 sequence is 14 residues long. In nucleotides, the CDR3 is TGTGCCAGCAGTTTTCGCGGGAGCTCCTACGAGCAGTACTTC. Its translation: CASSFRGSSYEQYF.

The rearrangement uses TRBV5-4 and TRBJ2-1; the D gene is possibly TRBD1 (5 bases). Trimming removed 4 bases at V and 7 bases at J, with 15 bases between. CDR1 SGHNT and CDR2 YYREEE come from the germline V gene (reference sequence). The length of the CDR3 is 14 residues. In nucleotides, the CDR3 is TGTGCCAGCAGCCTTGGGGCTGCTGTAAATGAGCAGTTCTTC. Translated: CASSLGAAVNEQFF.

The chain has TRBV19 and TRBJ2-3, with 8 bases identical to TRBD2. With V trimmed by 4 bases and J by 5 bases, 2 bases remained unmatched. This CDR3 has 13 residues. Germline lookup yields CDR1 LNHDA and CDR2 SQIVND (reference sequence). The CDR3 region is CASSSSGGDTQYF. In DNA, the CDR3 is TGTGCCAGTAGTAGCAGCGGGGGAGATACGCAGTATTTT.

The CDR3 sequence is CASRGGTGQVYELFF. In nucleotides, the CDR3 is TGCGCCAGCAGAGGGGGGACAGGTCAGGTATATGAACTGTTTTTT. This chain joins TRBV5-1 and TRBJ1-4; 8 bases are shared with TRBD1. CDR1 is SGHRS, CDR2 YFSETQ, per germline. Germline trimming cut 5 bases from V and 12 bases from J; bases unmatched to any gene: 15. The CDR3 runs to 15 residues. Filled out from reference TRBV5-1 and TRBJ1-4, the complete variable domain reads KAGVTQTPRYLIKTRGQQVTLSCSPISGHRSVSWYQQTPGQGLQFLFEYFSETQRNKGNFPGRFSGRQFSNSRSEMNVSTLELGDSALYLCASRGGTGQVYELFFGSGTQLSVL.

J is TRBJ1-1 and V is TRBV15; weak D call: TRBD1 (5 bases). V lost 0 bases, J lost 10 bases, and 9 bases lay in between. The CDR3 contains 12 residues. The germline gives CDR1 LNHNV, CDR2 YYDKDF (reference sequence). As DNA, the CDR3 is TGTGCCACCAGCAGAGACAGGGAACGAGCTTTCTTT. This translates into CATSRDRERAFF.

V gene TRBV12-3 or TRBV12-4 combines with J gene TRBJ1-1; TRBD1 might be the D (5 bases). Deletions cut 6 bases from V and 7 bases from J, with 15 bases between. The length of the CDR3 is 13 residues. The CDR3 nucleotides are TGTGCCAGCAGCACTATGACAGCCGGTGAAGCTTTCTTT. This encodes CASSTMTAGEAFF.

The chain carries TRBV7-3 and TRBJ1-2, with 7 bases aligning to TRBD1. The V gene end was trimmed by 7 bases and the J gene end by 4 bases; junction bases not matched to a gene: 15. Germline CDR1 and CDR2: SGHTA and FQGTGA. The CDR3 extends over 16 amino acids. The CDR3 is CASTPTGTATIYGYTF. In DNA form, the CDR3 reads TGTGCCAGCACCCCAACTGGGACAGCGACAATCTATGGCTACACCTTC.

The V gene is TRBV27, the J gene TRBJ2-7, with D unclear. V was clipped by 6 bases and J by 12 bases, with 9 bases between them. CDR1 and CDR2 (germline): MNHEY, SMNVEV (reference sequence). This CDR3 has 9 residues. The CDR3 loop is CASRKKAYF. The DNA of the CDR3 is TGTGCCAGCAGAAAAAAAGCGTACTTC.

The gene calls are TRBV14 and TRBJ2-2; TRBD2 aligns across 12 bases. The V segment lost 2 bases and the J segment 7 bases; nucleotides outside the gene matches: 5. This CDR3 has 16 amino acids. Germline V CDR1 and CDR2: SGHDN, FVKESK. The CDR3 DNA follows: TGTGCCAGCAGCCAACGACTAGCGGGGGTTGGCGGGGAGCTGTTTTTT. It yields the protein CASSQRLAGVGGELFF. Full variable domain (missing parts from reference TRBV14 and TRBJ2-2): EAGVTQFPSHSVIEKGQTVTLRCDPISGHDNLYWYRRVMGKEIKFLLHFVKESKQDESGMPNNRFLAERTGGTYSTLKVQPAELEDSGVYFCASSQRLAGVGGELFFGEGSRLTVL.

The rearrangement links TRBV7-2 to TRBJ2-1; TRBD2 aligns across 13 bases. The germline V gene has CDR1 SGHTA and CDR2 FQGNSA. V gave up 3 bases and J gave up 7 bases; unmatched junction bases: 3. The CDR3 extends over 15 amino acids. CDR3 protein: CASSFGLAGENEQFF. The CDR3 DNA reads TGTGCCAGCAGCTTTGGACTAGCGGGAGAAAATGAGCAGTTCTTC.

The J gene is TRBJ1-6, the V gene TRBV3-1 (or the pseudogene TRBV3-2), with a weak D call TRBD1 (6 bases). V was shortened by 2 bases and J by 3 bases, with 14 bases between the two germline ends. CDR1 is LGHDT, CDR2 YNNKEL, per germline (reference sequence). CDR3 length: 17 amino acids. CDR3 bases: TGTGCCAGCAGCCAAAGGGGGGGAAGGCACTATAATTCACCCCTCCACTTT. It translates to CASSQRGGRHYNSPLHF.

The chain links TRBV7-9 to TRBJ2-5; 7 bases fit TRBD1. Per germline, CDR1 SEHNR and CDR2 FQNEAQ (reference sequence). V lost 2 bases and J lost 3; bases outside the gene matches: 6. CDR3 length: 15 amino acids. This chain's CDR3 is CASSLLGQVKETQYF. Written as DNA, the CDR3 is TGTGCCAGCAGCTTACTCGGACAGGTGAAAGAGACCCAGTACTTC. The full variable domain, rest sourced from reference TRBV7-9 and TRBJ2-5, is DTGVSQNPRHKITKRGQNVTFRCDPISEHNRLYWYRQTLGQGPEFLTYFQNEAQLEKSRLLSDRFSAERPKGSFSTLEIQRTEQGDSAMYLCASSLLGQVKETQYFGPGTRLLVL.

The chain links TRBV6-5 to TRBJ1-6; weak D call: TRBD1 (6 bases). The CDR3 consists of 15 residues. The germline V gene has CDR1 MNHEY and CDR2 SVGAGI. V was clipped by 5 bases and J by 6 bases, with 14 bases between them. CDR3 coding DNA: TGTGCCAGCAGTACCAGGGGTTATATTAATTCACCCCTCCACTTT. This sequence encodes CASSTRGYINSPLHF.

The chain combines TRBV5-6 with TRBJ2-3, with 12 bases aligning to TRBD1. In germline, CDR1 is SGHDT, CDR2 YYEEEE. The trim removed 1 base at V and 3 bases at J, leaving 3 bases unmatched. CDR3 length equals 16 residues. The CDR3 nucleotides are TGTGCCAGCAGCTTGCTGGGACAGGGGGCTACAGATACGCAGTATTTT. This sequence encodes CASSLLGQGATDTQYF. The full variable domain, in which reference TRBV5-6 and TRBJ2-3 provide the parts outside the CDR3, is DAGVTQSPTHLIKTRGQQVTLRCSPKSGHDTVSWYQQALGQGPQFIFQYYEEEERQRGNFPDRFSGHQFPNYSSELNVNALLLGDSALYLCASSLLGQGATDTQYFGPGTRLTVL.

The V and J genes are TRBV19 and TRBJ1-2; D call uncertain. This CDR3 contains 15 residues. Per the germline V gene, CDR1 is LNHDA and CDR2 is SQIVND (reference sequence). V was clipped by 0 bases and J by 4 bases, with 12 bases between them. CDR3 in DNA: TGTGCCAGTAGTATAGACAGAGGAGGGTCCTATGGCTACACCTTC. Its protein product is CASSIDRGGSYGYTF.

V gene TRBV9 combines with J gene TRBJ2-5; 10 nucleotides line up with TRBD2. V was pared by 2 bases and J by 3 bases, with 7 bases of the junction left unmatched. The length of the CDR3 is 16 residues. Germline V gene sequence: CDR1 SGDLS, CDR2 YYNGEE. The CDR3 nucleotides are TGTGCCAGCAGCGTTGGCTCTACTAGCGGGAAAGAGACCCAGTACTTC. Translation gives CASSVGSTSGKETQYF.

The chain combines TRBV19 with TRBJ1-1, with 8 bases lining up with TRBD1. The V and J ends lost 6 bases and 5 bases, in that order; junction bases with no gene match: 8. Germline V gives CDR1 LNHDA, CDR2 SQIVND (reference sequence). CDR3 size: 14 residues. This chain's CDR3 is CASRHQGAWTEAFF. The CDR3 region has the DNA TGTGCCAGTAGGCATCAGGGGGCTTGGACTGAAGCTTTCTTT.

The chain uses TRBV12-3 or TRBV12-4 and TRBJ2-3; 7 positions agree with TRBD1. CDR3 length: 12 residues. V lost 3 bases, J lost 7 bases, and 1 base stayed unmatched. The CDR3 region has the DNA TGTGCCAGCAGTTTGACAGGGTATACGCAGTATTTT. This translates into CASSLTGYTQYF.

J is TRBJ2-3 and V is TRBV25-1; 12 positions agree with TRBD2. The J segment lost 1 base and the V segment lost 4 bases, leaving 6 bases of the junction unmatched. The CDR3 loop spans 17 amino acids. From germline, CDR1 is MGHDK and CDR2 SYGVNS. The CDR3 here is CASSVRTSGTGTDTQYF. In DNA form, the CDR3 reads TGTGCCAGCAGTGTCCGGACTAGCGGGACCGGCACAGATACGCAGTATTTT.

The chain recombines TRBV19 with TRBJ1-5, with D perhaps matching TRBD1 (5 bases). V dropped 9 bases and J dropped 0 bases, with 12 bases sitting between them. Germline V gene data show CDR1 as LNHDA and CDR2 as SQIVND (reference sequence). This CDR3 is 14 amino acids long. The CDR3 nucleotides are TGTGCCAGAGTGGGGCAGGGTAGCAATCAGCCCCAGCATTTT. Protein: CARVGQGSNQPQHF.